Following are 18 T cell receptor beta chains from one sample sequenced in a study of blood T cell repertoires in COVID-19. Clones were read by immunoSEQ multiplex PCR, and TCRdb kept only the in-frame ones, dropping some. The data contain more than 200,000 clones, roughly 82% of them seen just once; the ten biggest clones take up about 5.3%. Specimen: peripheral blood. These receptors were collected from a woman older than 75 with active or convalescent COVID-19.

This clone appeared a single time. This rearrangement joins TRBV2 to TRBJ2-1, with D possibly being TRBD2 (6 bases). This CDR3 has 13 residues. Trimming left V 8 bases short and J 6 bases short, with 14 bases between. CDR1 is SNHLY, CDR2 FYNNEI, per germline. CDR3 loop: CASQRAQGNEQFF. DNA of the CDR3: TGTGCCAGCCAGCGGGCACAAGGCAATGAGCAGTTCTTC.

The chain links TRBV28 to TRBJ1-2; TRBD1 might be the D (5 bases). Germline V gene lookup returns CDR1 MDHEN and CDR2 SYDVKM. There are 13 residues in the CDR3. V lost 7 bases and J lost 4, with 13 bases in between. The CDR3 DNA is TGTGCCAGCATATCGGAAAGGGGCTATGGCTACACCTTC. It codes for CASISERGYGYTF.

The chain combines TRBV10-3 with TRBJ2-3; maybe TRBD1 (6 bases). CDR1 and CDR2 from the germline V gene are ENHRY and SYGVKD. The CDR3 runs to 14 residues. Trimming left V 6 bases short and J 1 base short, with 11 bases between. CDR3 nucleotides: TGTGCCATCAGCCCACAGGGTGGCACAGATACGCAGTATTTT. Its translation: CAISPQGGTDTQYF.

In DNA, the CDR3 is TGTGCCAGCAGCCTTGCAGGGGGCGGTCAGCCCCAGCATTTT. It specifies CASSLAGGGQPQHF. The J gene is TRBJ1-5, the V gene TRBV5-4, with TRBD1 matching 8 bases. The CDR3 consists of 14 residues. CDR1 is SGHNT, CDR2 YYREEE, per germline (reference sequence). Trimming removed 4 bases from V and 6 bases from J; junction bases left unmatched: 6.

The V and J genes are TRBV6-5 and TRBJ1-5; D unresolved. Germline V gene data show CDR1 as MNHEY and CDR2 as SVGAGI. The CDR3 spans 13 residues. V gave up 5 bases and J gave up 5 bases, with 10 bases separating them. As DNA, the CDR3 is TGTGCCAGCAGTCCACGTGAGGATCAGCCCCAGCATTTT. Residues: CASSPREDQPQHF.

The V and J genes are TRBV5-6 and TRBJ1-6; 8 nucleotides match TRBD1. The CDR3 extends over 13 amino acids. Germline assignment: CDR1 SGHDT and CDR2 YYEEEE. The J segment lost 10 bases and the V segment lost 3 bases, leaving 3 bases of the junction unmatched. The DNA of the CDR3 is TGTGCCAGCAGCTGGCAGGGGGCATCACCCCTCCACTTT. This translates into CASSWQGASPLHF.

The gene calls are TRBV13 and TRBJ2-3; D might be TRBD1 (6 bases). V lost 5 bases and J 2 bases, leaving 14 bases between the germline ends. This CDR3 has 15 amino acids. Germline CDR1 is PRHDT and CDR2 is FYEKMQ (reference sequence). This chain's CDR3 is CASSPPRTDTDTQYF. The CDR3 region has the DNA TGTGCCAGCAGCCCCCCCAGGACAGACACAGATACGCAGTATTTT.

The chain uses TRBV7-9 and TRBJ2-1, with 11 nucleotides matching TRBD2. The length of the CDR3 is 15 residues. CDR1 is SEHNR and CDR2 is FQNEAQ in the germline V gene (reference sequence). Trimming cost V 2 bases and J 9 bases; bases outside gene matches: 6. CDR3 protein: CASSLILAGDVEQFF. Written as DNA, the CDR3 is TGTGCCAGCAGCTTAATACTAGCGGGAGACGTTGAGCAGTTCTTC.

A single count supports this clone. The rearrangement links TRBV3-1 (or the pseudogene TRBV3-2) to TRBJ1-6, with D perhaps TRBD1 (5 bases). The V gene lost 4 bases and the J gene lost 9 bases, with 13 bases spanning the gap. Germline values: CDR1 LGHDT, CDR2 YNNKEL (reference sequence). The CDR3 spans 14 residues. CDR3 residues: CASSRRVDSSPLHF. The CDR3 nucleotides are TGTGCCAGCAGCCGCAGGGTAGACAGTTCACCCCTCCACTTT.

This chain connects TRBV10-1 to TRBJ2-1; TRBD2 matches at 11 bases. CDR3 size: 18 residues. Germline trimming cut 10 bases from V and 1 base from J; bases unmatched to any gene: 15. Germline V gene sequence: CDR1 WNHNN, CDR2 SYGVQD (reference sequence). The CDR3 coding sequence is TGCGCCACCCAGGGGCGAACTAGCGGGGGATCATCCTACAATGAGCAGTTCTTC. Translating gives CATQGRTSGGSSYNEQFF.

The chain links TRBV7-8 to TRBJ1-6; D is uncertain. V was trimmed by 5 bases and J by 8 bases, leaving 10 bases between them. Germline V gene sequence: CDR1 SGHVS, CDR2 FQNEAQ. The CDR3 has 13 residues. DNA for the CDR3: TGTGCCAGCAGCGCCCAACGGGATTCACCCCTCCACTTT. Residues: CASSAQRDSPLHF.

This chain joins TRBV7-9 and TRBJ1-1; TRBD1 matches at 7 bases. The V gene end was trimmed by 5 bases and the J gene end by 1 base; junction bases not matched to a gene: 13. The CDR3 totals 17 residues. Germline CDR1 and CDR2: SEHNR and FQNEAQ (reference sequence). The CDR3 region is CASSLPFRTGKNTEAFF. The CDR3 DNA is TGTGCCAGCAGCCTACCCTTTCGGACAGGCAAGAACACTGAAGCTTTCTTT.

V gene TRBV27 combines with J gene TRBJ1-2, with D maybe TRBD1 (5 bases). Germline V gene sequence: CDR1 MNHEY, CDR2 SMNVEV (reference sequence). The CDR3 contains 15 residues. V shed 2 bases and J shed 4 bases, with 14 bases lying between them. CDR3 DNA sequence: TGTGCCAGCAGTTTAAATCGGGGGACCTTCTATGGCTACACCTTC. It translates to CASSLNRGTFYGYTF.

This clone showed up just once. The V gene is TRBV25-1, the J gene TRBJ2-5; 12 bases align to TRBD2. Germline values: CDR1 MGHDK, CDR2 SYGVNS. CDR3 size: 14 residues. Trimming removed 4 bases from V and 4 bases from J; junction bases left unmatched: 1. In DNA form, the CDR3 reads TGTGCCAGCAGTGCACTAGCGGGAGGAGAGACCCAGTACTTC. Translation gives CASSALAGGETQYF.

This sequence joins TRBV10-1 and TRBJ1-1; D is possibly TRBD1 (5 bases). In germline, CDR1 is WNHNN, CDR2 SYGVQD (reference sequence). The CDR3 totals 13 residues. V lost 4 bases, J lost 0 bases, and 6 bases lay in between. This CDR3 reads CASSARVNTEAFF. In DNA, the CDR3 is TGCGCCAGCAGTGCCAGGGTGAACACTGAAGCTTTCTTT.

The CDR3 DNA follows: TGTGCCAGCAGACAGTCGAATTCACCCCTCCACTTT. It specifies CASRQSNSPLHF. This chain connects TRBV12-3 or TRBV12-4 to TRBJ1-6; no clear D gene. Trimming left V 6 bases short and J 7 bases short, with 7 bases between. CDR3 length: 12 amino acids.

This chain uses TRBV11-3 with TRBJ2-5, with D maybe TRBD2 (6 bases). Trimming stripped 3 bases from V and 2 bases from J, with 7 bases between. Germline CDR1 is SGHNT and CDR2 is YENEEA. CDR3 size: 13 residues. The DNA of the CDR3 is TGTGCCAGCAGCTTGGGAGGACAAGAGACCCAGTACTTC. It translates to CASSLGGQETQYF.

This clone was counted once. The chain combines TRBV6-4 with TRBJ2-1; the match to TRBD1 covers 9 bases. V lost 5 bases, J lost 2 bases, and 4 bases stayed unmatched. CDR1 and CDR2 (germline): MRHNA, SNTAGT. This CDR3 contains 15 residues. CDR3 sequence reads: CASSIGQGPYNEQFF. CDR3 in DNA: TGTGCCAGCAGTATAGGACAGGGGCCCTACAATGAGCAGTTCTTC.